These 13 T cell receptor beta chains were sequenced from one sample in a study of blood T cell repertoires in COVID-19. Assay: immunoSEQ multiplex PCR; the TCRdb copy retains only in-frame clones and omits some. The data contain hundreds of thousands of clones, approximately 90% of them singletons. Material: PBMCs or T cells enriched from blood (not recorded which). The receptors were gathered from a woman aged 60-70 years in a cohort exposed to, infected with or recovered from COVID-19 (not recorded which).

The CDR3 loop is CASSSPRVAGEAFF. In DNA, the CDR3 is TGTGCCAGCAGTTCACCCAGGGTGGCTGGTGAAGCTTTCTTT. V is TRBV28 and J is TRBJ1-1; a weak D match, TRBD1 (5 bases). CDR1 is MDHEN and CDR2 is SYDVKM in the germline V gene. The CDR3 runs 14 residues. Trimming removed 4 bases at V and 7 bases at J, with 16 bases between.

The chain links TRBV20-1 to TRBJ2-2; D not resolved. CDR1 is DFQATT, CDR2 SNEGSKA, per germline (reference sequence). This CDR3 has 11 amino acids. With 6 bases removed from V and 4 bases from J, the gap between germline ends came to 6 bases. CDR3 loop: CSAELTGELFF. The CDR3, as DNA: TGCAGTGCCGAGCTCACCGGGGAGCTGTTTTTT.

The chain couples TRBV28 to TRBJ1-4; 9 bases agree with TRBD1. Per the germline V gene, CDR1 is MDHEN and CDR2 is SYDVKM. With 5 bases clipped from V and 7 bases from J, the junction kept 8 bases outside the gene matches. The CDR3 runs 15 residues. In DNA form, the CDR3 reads TGTGCCAGCAGTGCCTCACAGGGGGCGGGTGAAAAACTGTTTTTT. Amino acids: CASSASQGAGEKLFF.

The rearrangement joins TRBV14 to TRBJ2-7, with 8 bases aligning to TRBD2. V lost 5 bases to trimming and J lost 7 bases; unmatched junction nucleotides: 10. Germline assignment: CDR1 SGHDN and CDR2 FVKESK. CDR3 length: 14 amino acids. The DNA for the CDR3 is TGTGCCAGCAGCTTTAGCGGGGCCGGAGGGGAGCAGTACTTC. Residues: CASSFSGAGGEQYF.

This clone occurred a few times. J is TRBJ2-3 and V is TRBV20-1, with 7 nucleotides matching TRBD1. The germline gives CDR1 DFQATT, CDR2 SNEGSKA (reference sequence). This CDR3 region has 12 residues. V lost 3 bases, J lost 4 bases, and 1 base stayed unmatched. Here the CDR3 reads CSASTGADTQYF. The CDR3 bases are TGCAGTGCTAGTACAGGGGCAGATACGCAGTATTTT.

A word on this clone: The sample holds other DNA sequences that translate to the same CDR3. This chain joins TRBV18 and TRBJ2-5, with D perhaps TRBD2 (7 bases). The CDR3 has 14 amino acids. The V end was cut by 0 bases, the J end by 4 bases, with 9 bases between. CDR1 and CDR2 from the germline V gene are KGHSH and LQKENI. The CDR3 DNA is TGTGCCAGCTCACCACCGGGGGGGGCAGAGACCCAGTACTTC. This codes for CASSPPGGAETQYF.

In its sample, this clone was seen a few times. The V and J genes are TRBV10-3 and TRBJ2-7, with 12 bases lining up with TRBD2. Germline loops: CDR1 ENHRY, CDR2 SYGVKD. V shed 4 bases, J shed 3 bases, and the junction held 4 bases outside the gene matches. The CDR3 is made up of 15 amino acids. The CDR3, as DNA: TGTGCCATCAGTGCTGCTAGCGGGAGGGACTACGAGCAGTACTTC. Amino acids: CAISAASGRDYEQYF.

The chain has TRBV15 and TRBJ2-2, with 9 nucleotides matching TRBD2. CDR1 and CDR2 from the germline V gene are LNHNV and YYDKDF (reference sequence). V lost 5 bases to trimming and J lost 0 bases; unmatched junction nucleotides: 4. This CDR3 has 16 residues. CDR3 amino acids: CATSGRLAANTGELFF. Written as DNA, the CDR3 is TGTGCCACCAGCGGCAGACTAGCGGCGAACACCGGGGAGCTGTTTTTT.

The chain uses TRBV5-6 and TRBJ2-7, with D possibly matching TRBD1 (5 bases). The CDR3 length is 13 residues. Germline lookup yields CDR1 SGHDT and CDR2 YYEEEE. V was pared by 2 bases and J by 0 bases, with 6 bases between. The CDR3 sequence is CASSFGHSYEQYF. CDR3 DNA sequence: TGTGCCAGCAGCTTTGGACACTCCTACGAGCAGTACTTC.

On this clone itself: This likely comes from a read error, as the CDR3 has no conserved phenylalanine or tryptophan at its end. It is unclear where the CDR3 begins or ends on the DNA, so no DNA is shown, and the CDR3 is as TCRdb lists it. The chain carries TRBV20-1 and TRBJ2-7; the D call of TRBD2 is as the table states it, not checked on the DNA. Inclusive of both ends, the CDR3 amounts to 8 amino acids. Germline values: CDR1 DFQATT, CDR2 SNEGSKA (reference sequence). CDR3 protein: CSAAPLAI.

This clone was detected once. The CDR3 region has the DNA TGTGCCAGCAGTTTATACTCGCGGGAGGGGGTCGGATCCGAGCAGTACTTC. This codes for CASSLYSREGVGSEQYF. V and J are TRBV27 and TRBJ2-7, with 9 bases fitting TRBD2. Germline trimming cut 1 base from V and 6 bases from J; bases unmatched to any gene: 13. CDR1 and CDR2 (germline): MNHEY, SMNVEV (reference sequence). The CDR3 spans 17 residues.

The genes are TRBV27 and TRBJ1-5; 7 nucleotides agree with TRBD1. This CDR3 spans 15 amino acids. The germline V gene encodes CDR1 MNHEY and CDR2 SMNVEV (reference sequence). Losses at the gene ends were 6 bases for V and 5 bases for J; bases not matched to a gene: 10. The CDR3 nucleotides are TGTGCCAGCAGGCGACAGGGAACGGGTCATCAGCCCCAGCATTTT. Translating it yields CASRRQGTGHQPQHF.

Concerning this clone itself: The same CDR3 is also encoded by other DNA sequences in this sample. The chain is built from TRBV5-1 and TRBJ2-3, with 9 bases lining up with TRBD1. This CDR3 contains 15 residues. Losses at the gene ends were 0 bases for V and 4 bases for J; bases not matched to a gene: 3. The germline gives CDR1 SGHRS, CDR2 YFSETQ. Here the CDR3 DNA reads TGCGCCAGCAGCTTGGGAGACAGGGGGTCAGATACGCAGTATTTT. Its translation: CASSLGDRGSDTQYF. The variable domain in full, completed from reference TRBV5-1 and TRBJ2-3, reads KAGVTQTPRYLIKTRGQQVTLSCSPISGHRSVSWYQQTPGQGLQFLFEYFSETQRNKGNFPGRFSGRQFSNSRSEMNVSTLELGDSALYLCASSLGDRGSDTQYFGPGTRLTVL.